These 18 T cell receptor beta chains came from one sample sequenced in a study of shared clonotypes between healthy human individuals. Using immunoSEQ multiplex PCR, the repertoire was profiled, and TCRdb retains in-frame clones only, with some absent. The sample has 2 million to 2.5 million clones, around 95% seen once; the top ten hold roughly 0.13%. Sequencing was performed on naive CD4+ T cells sorted from blood. Subset specified: CD45RA+ positively selected. The receptors were sampled from a man between 18 and 29 years old in good health.

The V call is TRBV10-3, the J call TRBJ2-1, with D perhaps matching TRBD1 (6 bases). The V gene lost 2 bases and the J gene lost 8 bases, with 22 bases spanning the gap. Germline loops: CDR1 ENHRY, CDR2 SYGVKD. The CDR3 sequence is 17 residues long. Here the CDR3 reads CAISEPPTVTKGDEQFF. The DNA of the CDR3 is TGTGCCATCAGTGAGCCCCCAACAGTCACCAAGGGGGATGAGCAGTTCTTC.

The J gene is TRBJ2-7, the V gene TRBV19, with D perhaps matching TRBD2 (6 bases). V was pared by 3 bases and J by 2 bases, with 11 bases between. Germline CDR1 LNHDA, CDR2 SQIVND (reference sequence). CDR3 size: 14 residues. The CDR3 bases are TGTGCCAGTAGTATTATGGCGGGACCCTACGAGCAGTACTTC. This encodes CASSIMAGPYEQYF. The variable domain in full, completed from reference TRBV19 and TRBJ2-7, reads DGGITQSPKYLFRKEGQNVTLSCEQNLNHDAMYWYRQDPGQGLRLIYYSQIVNDFQKGDIAEGYSVSREKKESFPLTVTSAQKNPTAFYLCASSIMAGPYEQYFGPGTRLTVT.

This chain uses TRBV13 with TRBJ2-3; TRBD2 is a possible D gene (5 bases). The CDR3 sequence is 14 residues long. Trimming took 2 bases from V and 2 from J, leaving 8 bases between them. Germline CDR1 and CDR2: PRHDT and FYEKMQ (reference sequence). The CDR3 loop is CASSLWTLTDTQYF. The CDR3 DNA follows: TGTGCCAGCAGCTTATGGACTCTCACAGATACGCAGTATTTT.

The chain employs TRBV6-5 and TRBJ2-5, with D perhaps matching TRBD1 or TRBD2 (5 bases each). Trimming cost V 0 bases and J 4 bases, with 15 bases left between them. The CDR3 spans 16 residues. Germline V gives CDR1 MNHEY, CDR2 SVGAGI. The CDR3 region has the DNA TGTGCCAGCAGTTACTCTGGGGCTAGCCGGGGAGAGACCCAGTACTTC. Protein product: CASSYSGASRGETQYF.

The chain carries TRBV19 and TRBJ2-1, with 9 bases aligning to TRBD1. The CDR3 has 13 amino acids. Germline lookup yields CDR1 LNHDA and CDR2 SQIVND (reference sequence). The V gene end was trimmed by 5 bases and the J gene end by 10 bases; junction bases not matched to a gene: 6. The CDR3 DNA follows: TGTGCCAGTAGTGGGACAGGGTCTCGGGAGCAGTTCTTC. It is translated as CASSGTGSREQFF.

J is TRBJ2-7 and V is TRBV28, with 7 positions matching TRBD2. V lost 2 bases to trimming and J lost 3 bases; unmatched junction nucleotides: 10. This CDR3 has 16 residues. Germline V gene sequence: CDR1 MDHEN, CDR2 SYDVKM. The CDR3 sequence is CASSLVTGRTGYEQYF. Here the CDR3 DNA reads TGTGCCAGCAGTTTAGTTACCGGGAGGACCGGCTACGAGCAGTACTTC. The entire variable domain, with the rest obtained from reference TRBV28 and TRBJ2-7, is as follows: DVKVTQSSRYLVKRTGEKVFLECVQDMDHENMFWYRQDPGLGLRLIYFSYDVKMKEKGDIPEGYSVSREKKERFSLILESASTNQTSMYLCASSLVTGRTGYEQYFGPGTRLTVT.

Of note for this clone: Within the sample, other DNA sequences also encode this same CDR3. This chain links TRBV5-4 with TRBJ1-2, with TRBD1 identical over 8 bases. The germline gives CDR1 SGHNT, CDR2 YYREEE (reference sequence). The V segment lost 4 bases and the J segment 1 base; nucleotides outside the gene matches: 3. The CDR3 covers 14 residues. This CDR3 is CASSNGQGNYGYTF. The CDR3 nucleotides read TGTGCCAGCAGCAACGGACAGGGTAACTATGGCTACACCTTC.

This clone was picked up a small number of times. This sequence joins TRBV6-4 and TRBJ2-3; no definite D call. The V end lost 0 bases, the J end lost 0 bases, and 4 bases lay between the germline ends. The CDR3 contains 14 residues. In germline, CDR1 is MRHNA, CDR2 SNTAGT. CDR3 loop: CASSDSLSTDTQYF. In DNA, the CDR3 is TGTGCCAGCAGTGACTCGTTGAGCACAGATACGCAGTATTTT.

This clone was found once. Different DNA sequences within this sample yield the same CDR3. V is TRBV6-1 and J is TRBJ1-2, with D maybe TRBD1 (5 bases). This CDR3 comprises 14 residues. Germline V lookup: CDR1 MNHNS, CDR2 SASEGT. With 1 base removed from V and 4 bases from J, the gap between germline ends came to 10 bases. The DNA of the CDR3 is TGTGCCAGCAGTGAAGGAACGGGGGGCTATGGCTACACCTTC. Residues: CASSEGTGGYGYTF.

A remark on this clone: Different DNA sequences within this sample yield the same CDR3. The rearrangement joins TRBV7-6 to TRBJ1-4; D is unresolved. V was pared by 5 bases and J by 3 bases, with 10 bases between. The CDR3 spans 14 residues. Per germline, CDR1 SGHVS and CDR2 FNYEAQ. The CDR3 loop is CASSPTGSNEKLFF. CDR3 DNA: TGTGCCAGCAGCCCCACCGGGTCTAATGAAAAACTGTTTTTT.

On this clone: A read error may produce the germline difference seen at one junction end. The CDR3 loop is CAGSVDLNTEAFF. CDR3 bases: TGTGCCGGCAGCGTAGATTTGAACACTGAAGCTTTCTTT. The gene calls are TRBV9 and TRBJ1-1; D is unclear. CDR1 is SGDLS, CDR2 YYNGEE, per germline. This CDR3 contains 13 residues.

The V gene is TRBV30, the J gene TRBJ1-1, with D unresolved. The V gene's germline CDR1 is GTSNPN and CDR2 SVGIG (reference sequence). The V and J ends lost 1 base and 1 base respectively, with 4 bases between them. The CDR3 sequence is 12 residues long. CDR3 sequence: CAWSDANTEAFF. CDR3 nucleotides: TGTGCCTGGAGTGACGCGAACACTGAAGCTTTCTTT. Together with reference TRBV30 and TRBJ1-1, the CDR3 gives the full variable domain: SQTIHQWPATLVQPVGSPLSLECTVEGTSNPNLYWYRQAAGRGLQLLFYSVGIGQISSEVPQNLSASRPQDRQFILSSKKLLLSDSGFYLCAWSDANTEAFFGQGTRLTVV.

The chain links TRBV4-2 to TRBJ2-3; 14 nucleotides line up with TRBD2. The trim removed 0 bases at V and 1 base at J, leaving 9 bases unmatched. CDR1 is LGHNA, CDR2 YNFKEQ, per germline. The CDR3 loop spans 20 amino acids. CDR3 bases: TGTGCCAGCAGCCAAGATCCAGGGACTAGCGGGGGACTTCGCACAGATACGCAGTATTTT. Translation gives CASSQDPGTSGGLRTDTQYF.

The gene calls are TRBV9 and TRBJ2-1, with D hard to call. V was cut by 0 bases and J by 7 bases, with 17 bases left in between. Germline CDR1 and CDR2: SGDLS and YYNGEE. There are 16 residues in the CDR3. The CDR3 DNA sequence: TGTGCCAGCAGCGTAGGCCCGGAGCCCTCCTGGAATGAGCAGTTCTTC. This translates into CASSVGPEPSWNEQFF.

The chain recombines TRBV18 with TRBJ2-5; 9 nucleotides agree with TRBD1. CDR3 length: 16 amino acids. After removal of 5 bases from V and 5 bases from J, the junction contained 12 bases not matched to a gene. Germline assignment: CDR1 KGHSH and CDR2 LQKENI. For the CDR3, the DNA is TGTGCCAGCTCAGCCACATCGACAGGGGGTAGGGAGACCCAGTACTTC. Protein sequence: CASSATSTGGRETQYF.

V is TRBV27 and J is TRBJ2-2; 12 positions agree with TRBD2. The V and J ends lost 3 bases and 6 bases, in that order; junction bases with no gene match: 14. This CDR3 spans 19 amino acids. Germline values: CDR1 MNHEY, CDR2 SMNVEV (reference sequence). DNA of the CDR3: TGTGCCAGCAGTTTCTACCCCGGACTAGCGGGATTTGGCCCCGGGGAGCTGTTTTTT. Its translation is CASSFYPGLAGFGPGELFF.

Comment on this clone: This same CDR3 is encoded by further DNA sequences in the sample. This chain joins TRBV6-1 and TRBJ2-7; 7 nucleotides line up with TRBD1. From germline, CDR1 is MNHNS and CDR2 SASEGT. V gave up 6 bases and J gave up 1 base; unmatched junction bases: 3. The CDR3 covers 13 residues. DNA of the CDR3: TGTGCCAGCAGAAGGGACAGTTCCTACGAGCAGTACTTC. It yields the protein CASRRDSSYEQYF.

This clone was seen only once. Additional DNA sequences in this sample encode the identical CDR3. The chain combines TRBV2 with TRBJ2-7, with D uncertain. This CDR3 has 11 amino acids. V dropped 2 bases and J dropped 7 bases, with 6 bases sitting between them. The germline CDR1 and CDR2 sequences are SNHLY and FYNNEI. CDR3 DNA: TGTGCCAGCAGTGAATTGAGGGAGCAGTACTTC. Translated, it gives CASSELREQYF.